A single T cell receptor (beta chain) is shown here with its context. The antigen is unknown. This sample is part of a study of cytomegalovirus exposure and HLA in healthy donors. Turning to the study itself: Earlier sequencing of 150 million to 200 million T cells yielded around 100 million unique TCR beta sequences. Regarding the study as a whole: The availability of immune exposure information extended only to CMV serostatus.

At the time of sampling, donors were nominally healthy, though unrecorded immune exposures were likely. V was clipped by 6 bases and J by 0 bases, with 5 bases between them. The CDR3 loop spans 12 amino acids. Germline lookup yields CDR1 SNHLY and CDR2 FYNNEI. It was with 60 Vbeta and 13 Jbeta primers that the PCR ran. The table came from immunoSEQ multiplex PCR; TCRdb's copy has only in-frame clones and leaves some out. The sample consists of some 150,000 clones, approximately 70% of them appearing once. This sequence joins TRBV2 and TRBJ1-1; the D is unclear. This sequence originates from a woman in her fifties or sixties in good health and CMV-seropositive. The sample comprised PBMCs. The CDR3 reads CASRQLNTEAFF. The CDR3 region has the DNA TGTGCCAGCAGACAGTTGAACACTGAAGCTTTCTTT.